Below are 2 T cell receptor beta chains sequenced from a single sample in a study of cytomegalovirus exposure and HLA in healthy donors. The primer mix had 60 Vbeta and 13 Jbeta primers. The method was immunoSEQ multiplex PCR; TCRdb's version includes in-frame clones alone and lacks a portion of them. The sample records approximately 160,000 clones, 64% being singletons. Sequenced input: PBMCs. All receptors come from a woman in her thirties in good health and CMV-seropositive.

The V and J genes are TRBV30 and TRBJ1-2, with TRBD1 as a possible D gene (6 bases). Germline loops: CDR1 GTSNPN, CDR2 SVGIG (reference sequence). V lost 3 bases and J lost 7, with 15 bases in between. CDR3 length equals 13 residues. CDR3 in DNA: TGTGCCTGGAGCCCCCGAGGGGGAGCTGGCTACACCTTC. It specifies CAWSPRGGAGYTF.

The CDR3 here is CASSERSWGVGQPQHF. The CDR3 DNA is TGTGCCAGCAGTGAGAGGAGTTGGGGGGTAGGTCAGCCCCAGCATTTT. The chain joins TRBV2 to TRBJ1-5; TRBD1 might be the D (5 bases). The V end lost 3 bases, the J end lost 6 bases, and 18 bases lay between the germline ends. Germline assignment: CDR1 SNHLY and CDR2 FYNNEI. There are 16 residues in the CDR3.